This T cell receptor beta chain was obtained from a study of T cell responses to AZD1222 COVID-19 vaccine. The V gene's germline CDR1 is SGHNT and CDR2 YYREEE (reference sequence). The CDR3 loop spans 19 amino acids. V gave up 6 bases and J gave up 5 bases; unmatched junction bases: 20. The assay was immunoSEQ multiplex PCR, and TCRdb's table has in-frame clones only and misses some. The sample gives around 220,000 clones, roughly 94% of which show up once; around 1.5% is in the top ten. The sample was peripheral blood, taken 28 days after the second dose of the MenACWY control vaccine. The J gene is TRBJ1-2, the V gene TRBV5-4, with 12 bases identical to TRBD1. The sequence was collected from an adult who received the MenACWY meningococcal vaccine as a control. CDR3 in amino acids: CASTGPPRDRGLSWYGYTF. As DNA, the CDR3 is TGTGCCAGCACCGGGCCCCCCCGGGACAGGGGGCTTAGTTGGTATGGCTACACCTTC.